This TCR beta chain was sequenced during a study of blood T cell repertoires in COVID-19. Turning to the study itself: PBMCs, B-cell-depleted T cells, or T cells provided the cDNA or gDNA that made up the material.

Trimming stripped 8 bases from V and 0 bases from J, with 13 bases between. This CDR3 comprises 15 residues. Germline V gives CDR1 KGHSH, CDR2 LQKENI. As processed by the authors: For nucleated cells, counts were estimated from reference gene primer amplification. This table comes from immunoSEQ multiplex PCR, and its TCRdb copy is limited to in-frame clones, with some not included. From that table come the V and J calls and clone size; the DNA was used to work out D and trimming. The repertoire holds under 150,000 clones, with 85% to 90% as singletons. V usage is TRBV18 and J usage is TRBJ2-2; D is perhaps TRBD1 (6 bases). This TCR came from a woman aged 25-40 years with acute COVID-19. Sequencing was carried out using PBMCs or T cells enriched from blood (not recorded which). The CDR3 coding sequence is TGTGCCAGCCACGCCGGGACAACGAACACCGGGGAGCTGTTTTTT. Protein sequence: CASHAGTTNTGELFF.